This T cell receptor (beta chain) emerged from a study of beta chain features in type 1 diabetes. V was clipped by 3 bases and J by 5 bases, with 14 bases between them. Germline V lookup: CDR1 SGHRS, CDR2 YFSETQ. This CDR3 is 14 amino acids long. Expressed TCRB transcripts got sequenced, as all isolated RNA was reverse transcribed. Repertoires were generated with immunoSEQ multiplex PCR, while TCRdb's copy carries only in-frame clones and drops some. The table lists fewer than 650,000 clones, around 16% of them singletons. Study-wide findings and caveats: Insertions were fewer and deletions more numerous at VDJ junctions in type 1 diabetes patients. Cells with high TCR expression could be over-represented when cDNA is sequenced. Patients' naive, central memory and regulatory TCRB repertoires appeared more alike than those of healthy donors.

The table lists this clone with a few counts. As yet, its antigen is unknown. The chain recombines TRBV5-1 with TRBJ1-2, with D possibly being TRBD1 (6 bases). The source material was naive CD4+ T cells from blood. The clonotype originates from a man between 18 and 29 years old in good health. CDR3 in amino acids: CASSSQTGTYGYTF. The CDR3 region has the DNA TGCGCCAGCAGCTCCCAAACAGGGACGTATGGCTACACCTTC.